Following are 5 T cell receptor beta chains from one sample sequenced in a study of cytomegalovirus exposure and HLA in healthy donors. Method: immunoSEQ multiplex PCR; TCRdb's copy keeps in-frame clones and lacks some. The sample consists of 250,000 or so clones, roughly 90% of them appearing once. What was sequenced was PBMCs. The receptor source for this set is a woman under 30 in good health and CMV-seronegative.

There are a few counts of this clone. The rearrangement joins TRBV7-9 to TRBJ2-7, with 9 bases fitting TRBD1. V shed 11 bases and J 4 bases; nucleotides not matched to a gene: 15. Germline V gene sequence: CDR1 SEHNR, CDR2 FQNEAQ (reference sequence). This CDR3 is built from 15 residues. The CDR3 sequence: CALAPPGQGTYEQYF. The CDR3 nucleotides are TGTGCCCTCGCCCCTCCGGGACAGGGTACGTACGAGCAGTACTTC.

The rearrangement joins TRBV28 to TRBJ1-2; 9 bases line up with TRBD1. The J segment lost 3 bases and the V segment lost 2 bases, leaving 1 base of the junction unmatched. The germline CDR1 and CDR2 sequences are MDHEN and SYDVKM. The CDR3 covers 14 residues. The CDR3 loop reads CASSLGDRDYGYTF. The CDR3 DNA follows: TGTGCCAGCAGTTTAGGGGACAGGGACTATGGCTACACCTTC.

This sequence joins TRBV28 and TRBJ2-5; 7 bases align to TRBD1. V shed 6 bases, J shed 7 bases, and the junction held 11 bases outside the gene matches. CDR1 is MDHEN, CDR2 SYDVKM, per germline. The CDR3 contains 14 residues. CDR3 bases: TGTGCCAGCAGCCCCGTTCGACAGGGTGGGACCCAGTACTTC. It specifies CASSPVRQGGTQYF.

This chain connects TRBV11-1 to TRBJ1-1; TRBD1 aligns across 8 bases. Unmatched junction bases numbered 5, after V lost 5 bases and J lost 3 bases. Germline lookup yields CDR1 SGHAT and CDR2 FQDESV (reference sequence). CDR3 length: 14 residues. Here the CDR3 DNA reads TGTGCCAGCAGCCCCAGGGGGCTCGACACTGAAGCTTTCTTT. It codes for CASSPRGLDTEAFF.

To note about this clone: Other DNA variants within this sample encode the same CDR3. The CDR3 coding sequence is TGTGCCAGTAGTCCCCAACCTGGGTTAGGGGGTAACACTGAAGCTTTCTTT. This translates into CASSPQPGLGGNTEAFF. The rearrangement joins TRBV27 to TRBJ1-1; possibly TRBD1 for D (6 bases). The CDR3 runs to 17 residues. The V end lost 9 bases, the J end lost 2 bases, and 25 bases lay between the germline ends. CDR1 and CDR2 (germline): MNHEY, SMNVEV (reference sequence).